This T cell receptor (beta chain) stems from a study of blood T cell repertoires in COVID-19. Study background: From the United States, Italy and Spain came samples of acute and convalescent COVID-19.

This CDR3 is built from 13 residues. Trimming stripped 2 bases from V and 8 bases from J, with 12 bases between. The germline gives CDR1 SNHLY, CDR2 FYNNEI. Living in 25 or so US areas, the participants were between roughly 18 and 89 years of age. Cohorts were assigned according to the clinical history that participants reported. Before being deemed recovered, Cohort 3 donors had two negative PCRs, clearance, or symptom resolution. Clones were sequenced by immunoSEQ multiplex PCR, and TCRdb holds only the in-frame ones, with some missing. The sample includes 200,000 or so clones, around 90% of them seen just once. A few counts support this clone.

This clonotype was obtained from a man aged 30 to 45 who had recovered from COVID-19. The rearrangement uses TRBV2 and TRBJ1-2; TRBD1 might be the D (6 bases). Sequencing was carried out using PBMCs or T cells enriched from blood (not recorded which). Written as DNA, the CDR3 is TGTGCCAGCAGTGAACAGGGGTTCCGGGGCTACACCTTC. Protein sequence: CASSEQGFRGYTF. Using reference TRBV2 and TRBJ1-2 for the parts outside the CDR3, the full variable domain is EPEVTQTPSHQVTQMGQEVILRCVPISNHLYFYWYRQILGQKVEFLVSFYNNEISEKSEIFDDQFSVERPDGSNFTLKIRSTKLEDSAMYFCASSEQGFRGYTFGSGTRLTVV.